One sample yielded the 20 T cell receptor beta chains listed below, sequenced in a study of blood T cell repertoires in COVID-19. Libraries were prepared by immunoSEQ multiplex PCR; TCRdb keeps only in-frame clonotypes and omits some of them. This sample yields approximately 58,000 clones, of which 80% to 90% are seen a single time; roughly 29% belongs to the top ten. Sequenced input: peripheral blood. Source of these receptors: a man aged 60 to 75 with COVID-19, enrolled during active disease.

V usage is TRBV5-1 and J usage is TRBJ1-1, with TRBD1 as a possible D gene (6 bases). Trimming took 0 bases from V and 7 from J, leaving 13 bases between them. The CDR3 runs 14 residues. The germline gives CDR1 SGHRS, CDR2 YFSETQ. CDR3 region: CASSLGAGAYEAFF. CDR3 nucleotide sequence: TGCGCCAGCAGCTTGGGGGCAGGGGCATATGAAGCTTTCTTT. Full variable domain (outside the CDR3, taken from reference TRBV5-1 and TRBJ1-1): KAGVTQTPRYLIKTRGQQVTLSCSPISGHRSVSWYQQTPGQGLQFLFEYFSETQRNKGNFPGRFSGRQFSNSRSEMNVSTLELGDSALYLCASSLGAGAYEAFFGQGTRLTVV.

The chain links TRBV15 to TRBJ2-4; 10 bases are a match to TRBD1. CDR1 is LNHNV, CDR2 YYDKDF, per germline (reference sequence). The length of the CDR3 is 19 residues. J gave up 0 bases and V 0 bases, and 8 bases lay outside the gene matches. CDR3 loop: CATSRDRGGQGEAKNIQYF. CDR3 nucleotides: TGTGCCACCAGCAGAGATAGGGGCGGACAGGGGGAAGCCAAAAACATTCAGTACTTC.

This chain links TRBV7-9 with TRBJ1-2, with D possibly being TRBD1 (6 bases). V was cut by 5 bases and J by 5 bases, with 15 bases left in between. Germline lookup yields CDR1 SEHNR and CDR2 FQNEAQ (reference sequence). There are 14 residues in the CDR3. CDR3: CASSADRFPYGYTF. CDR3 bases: TGTGCCAGCAGCGCAGACAGGTTCCCGTATGGCTACACCTTC.

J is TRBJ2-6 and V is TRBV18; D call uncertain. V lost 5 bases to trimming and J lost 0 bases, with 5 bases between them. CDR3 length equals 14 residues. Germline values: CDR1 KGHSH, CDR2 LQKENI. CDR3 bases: TGTGCCAGCTCATCCAGCTCTGGGGCCAACGTCCTGACTTTC. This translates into CASSSSSGANVLTF.

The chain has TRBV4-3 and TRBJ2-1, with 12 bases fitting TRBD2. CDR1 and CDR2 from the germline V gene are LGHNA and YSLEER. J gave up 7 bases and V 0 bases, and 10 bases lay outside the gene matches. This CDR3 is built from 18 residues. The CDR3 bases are TGCGCCAGCAGCCAAGATTTATCCGGGACTAGCGGGTTAAATGAGCAGTTCTTC. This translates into CASSQDLSGTSGLNEQFF.

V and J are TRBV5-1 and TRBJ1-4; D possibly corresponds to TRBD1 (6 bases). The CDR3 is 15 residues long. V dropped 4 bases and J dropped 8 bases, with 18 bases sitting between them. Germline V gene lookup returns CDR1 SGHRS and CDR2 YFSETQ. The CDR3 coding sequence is TGCGCCAGCAGCCCGGGGGCGGGGGATACAGAAAAACTGTTTTTT. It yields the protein CASSPGAGDTEKLFF. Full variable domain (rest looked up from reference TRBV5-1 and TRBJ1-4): KAGVTQTPRYLIKTRGQQVTLSCSPISGHRSVSWYQQTPGQGLQFLFEYFSETQRNKGNFPGRFSGRQFSNSRSEMNVSTLELGDSALYLCASSPGAGDTEKLFFGSGTQLSVL.

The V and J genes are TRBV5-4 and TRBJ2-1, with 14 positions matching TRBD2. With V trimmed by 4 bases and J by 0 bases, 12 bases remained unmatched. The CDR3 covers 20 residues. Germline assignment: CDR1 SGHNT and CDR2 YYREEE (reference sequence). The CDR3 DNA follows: TGTGCCAGCAGCCCCCAACGGACTAGCGGGGGGCCAAGCTCCTACAATGAGCAGTTCTTC. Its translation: CASSPQRTSGGPSSYNEQFF. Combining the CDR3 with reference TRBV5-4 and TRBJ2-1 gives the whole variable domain ETGVTQSPTHLIKTRGQQVTLRCSSQSGHNTVSWYQQALGQGPQFIFQYYREEENGRGNFPPRFSGLQFPNYSSELNVNALELDDSALYLCASSPQRTSGGPSSYNEQFFGPGTRLTVL.

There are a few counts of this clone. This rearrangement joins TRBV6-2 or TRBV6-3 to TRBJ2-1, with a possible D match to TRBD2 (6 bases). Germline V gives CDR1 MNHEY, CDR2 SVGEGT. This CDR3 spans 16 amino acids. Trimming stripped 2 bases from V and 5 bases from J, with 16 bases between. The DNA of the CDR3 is TGTGCCAGCAGTTACAACCGGGACTCCAGAAACAATGAGCAGTTCTTC. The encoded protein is CASSYNRDSRNNEQFF.

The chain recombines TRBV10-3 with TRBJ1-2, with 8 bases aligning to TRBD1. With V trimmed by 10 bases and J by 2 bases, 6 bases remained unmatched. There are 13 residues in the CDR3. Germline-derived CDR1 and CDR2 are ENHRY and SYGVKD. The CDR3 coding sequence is TGTGCCACAGACAGGGGCGGAAACTATGGCTACACCTTC. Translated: CATDRGGNYGYTF.

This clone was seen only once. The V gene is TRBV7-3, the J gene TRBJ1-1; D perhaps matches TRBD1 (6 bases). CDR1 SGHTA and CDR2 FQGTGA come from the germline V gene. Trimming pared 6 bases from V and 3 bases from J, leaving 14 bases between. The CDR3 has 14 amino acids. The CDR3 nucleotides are TGTGCCAGCAGTACTGGGGGGGCGCACACTGAAGCTTTCTTT. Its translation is CASSTGGAHTEAFF. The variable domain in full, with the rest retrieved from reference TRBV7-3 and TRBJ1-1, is GAGVSQTPSNKVTEKGKYVELRCDPISGHTALYWYRQSLGQGPEFLIYFQGTGAADDSGLPNDRFFAVRPEGSVSTLKIQRTERGDSAVYLCASSTGGAHTEAFFGQGTRLTVV.

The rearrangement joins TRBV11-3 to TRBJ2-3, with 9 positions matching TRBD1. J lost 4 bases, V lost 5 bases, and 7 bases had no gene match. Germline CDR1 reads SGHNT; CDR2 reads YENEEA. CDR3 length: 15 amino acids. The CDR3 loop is CASSTRQGVADTQYF. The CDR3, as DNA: TGTGCCAGCAGCACAAGACAGGGGGTGGCAGATACGCAGTATTTT. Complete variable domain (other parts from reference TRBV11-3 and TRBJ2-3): EAGVVQSPRYKIIEKKQPVAFWCNPISGHNTLYWYLQNLGQGPELLIRYENEEAVDDSQLPKDRFSAERLKGVDSTLKIQPAELGDSAVYLCASSTRQGVADTQYFGPGTRLTVL.

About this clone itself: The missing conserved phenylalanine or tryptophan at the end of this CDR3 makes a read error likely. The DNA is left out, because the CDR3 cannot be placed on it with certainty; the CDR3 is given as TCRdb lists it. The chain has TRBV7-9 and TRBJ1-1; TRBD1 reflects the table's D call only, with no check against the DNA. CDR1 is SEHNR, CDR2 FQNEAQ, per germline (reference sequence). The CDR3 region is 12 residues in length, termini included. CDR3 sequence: CASSLVSGTGGC.

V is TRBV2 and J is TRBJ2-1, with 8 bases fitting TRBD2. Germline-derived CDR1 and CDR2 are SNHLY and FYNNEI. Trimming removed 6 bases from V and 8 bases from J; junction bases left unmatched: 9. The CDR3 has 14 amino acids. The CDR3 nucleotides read TGTGCCAGCAGCCCGGGACTAGGCCCGTATGAGCAGTTCTTC. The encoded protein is CASSPGLGPYEQFF. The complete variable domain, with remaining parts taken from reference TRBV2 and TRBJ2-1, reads EPEVTQTPSHQVTQMGQEVILRCVPISNHLYFYWYRQILGQKVEFLVSFYNNEISEKSEIFDDQFSVERPDGSNFTLKIRSTKLEDSAMYFCASSPGLGPYEQFFGPGTRLTVL.

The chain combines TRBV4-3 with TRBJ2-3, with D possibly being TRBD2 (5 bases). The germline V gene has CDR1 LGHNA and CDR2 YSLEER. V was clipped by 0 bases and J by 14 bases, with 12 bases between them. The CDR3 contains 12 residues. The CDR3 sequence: CASSQDNRGRYF. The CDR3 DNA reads TGCGCCAGCAGCCAAGATAACAGAGGGCGGTATTTT.

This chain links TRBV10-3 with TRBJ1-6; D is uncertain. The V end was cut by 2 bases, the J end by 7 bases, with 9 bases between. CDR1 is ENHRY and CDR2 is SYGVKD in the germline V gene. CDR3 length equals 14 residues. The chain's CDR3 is CAISEGRENSPLHF. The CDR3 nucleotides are TGTGCCATCAGTGAGGGAAGGGAGAATTCACCCCTCCACTTT.

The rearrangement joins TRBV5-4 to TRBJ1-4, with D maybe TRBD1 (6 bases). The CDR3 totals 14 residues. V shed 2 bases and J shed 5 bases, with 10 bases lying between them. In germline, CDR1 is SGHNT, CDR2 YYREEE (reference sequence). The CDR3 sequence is CASSFGTQNEKLFF. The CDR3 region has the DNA TGTGCCAGCAGCTTCGGGACACAAAATGAAAAACTGTTTTTT.

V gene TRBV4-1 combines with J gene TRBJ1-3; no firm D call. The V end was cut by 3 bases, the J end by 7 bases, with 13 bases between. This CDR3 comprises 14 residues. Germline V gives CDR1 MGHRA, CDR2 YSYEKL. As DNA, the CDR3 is TGCGCCAGCAGCCAGAACCGGGAGCCGAACACCATATATTTT. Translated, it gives CASSQNREPNTIYF.

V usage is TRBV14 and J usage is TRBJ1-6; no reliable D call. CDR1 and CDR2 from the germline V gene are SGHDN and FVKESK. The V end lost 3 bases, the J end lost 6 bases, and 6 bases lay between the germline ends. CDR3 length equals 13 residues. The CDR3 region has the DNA TGTGCCAGCAGCCAGCAGTTTAATTCACCCCTCCACTTT. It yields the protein CASSQQFNSPLHF.

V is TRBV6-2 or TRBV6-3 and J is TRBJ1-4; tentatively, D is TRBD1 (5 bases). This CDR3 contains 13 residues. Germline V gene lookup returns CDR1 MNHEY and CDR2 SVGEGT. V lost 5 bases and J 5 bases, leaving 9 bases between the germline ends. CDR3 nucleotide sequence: TGTGCCAGCAGTGACAGCCCAAATGAAAAACTGTTTTTT. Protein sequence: CASSDSPNEKLFF.

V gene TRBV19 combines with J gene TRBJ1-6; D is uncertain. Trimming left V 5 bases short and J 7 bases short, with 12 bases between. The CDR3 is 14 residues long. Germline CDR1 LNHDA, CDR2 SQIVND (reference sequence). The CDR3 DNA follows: TGTGCCAGTAGTTCCTGGGCAGACAATTCACCCCTCCACTTT. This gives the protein CASSSWADNSPLHF.